One sample yielded the 22 T cell receptor beta chains listed below, sequenced in a study of cytomegalovirus exposure and HLA in healthy donors. Method: immunoSEQ multiplex PCR; TCRdb's copy keeps in-frame clones and lacks some. The sample shows around 120,000 clones, more than 70% of them seen only once. Sequencing input: PBMCs. These receptors were collected from a man younger than 30 in good health and CMV-seronegative.

This chain joins TRBV19 and TRBJ1-5; 7 positions agree with TRBD1. The CDR3 spans 15 residues. The J segment lost 1 base and the V segment lost 5 bases, leaving 5 bases of the junction unmatched. Germline values: CDR1 LNHDA, CDR2 SQIVND (reference sequence). CDR3 residues: CASSSGTASNQPQHF. CDR3 nucleotide sequence: TGTGCCAGTAGTTCCGGGACAGCCAGCAATCAGCCCCAGCATTTT.

The chain couples TRBV29-1 to TRBJ2-7, with TRBD1 matching over 9 bases. Germline lookup yields CDR1 SQVTM and CDR2 ANQGSEA. The CDR3 spans 16 residues. The V segment lost 3 bases and the J segment 6 bases; nucleotides outside the gene matches: 15. Here the CDR3 reads CSVEIQDRGVFCEQYF. The DNA for the CDR3 is TGCAGCGTTGAGATTCAGGACAGGGGCGTTTTTTGCGAGCAGTACTTC.

The CDR3, as DNA: TGTGCCAGCTCACTCCGTCTTACAGACTATGGCTACACCTTC. It is translated as CASSLRLTDYGYTF. The V gene is TRBV18, the J gene TRBJ1-2; D is uncertain. V was shortened by 4 bases and J by 3 bases, with 12 bases between the two germline ends. The CDR3 length is 14 residues. Per germline, CDR1 KGHSH and CDR2 LQKENI. Supplemented by reference TRBV18 and TRBJ1-2, the full variable domain reads NAGVMQNPRHLVRRRGQEARLRCSPMKGHSHVYWYRQLPEEGLKFMVYLQKENIIDESGMPKERFSAEFPKEGPSILRIQQVVRGDSAAYFCASSLRLTDYGYTFGSGTRLTVV.

V is TRBV5-1 and J is TRBJ2-2, with D possibly being TRBD2 (5 bases). The V and J ends lost 6 bases and 0 bases respectively, with 12 bases between them. The germline gives CDR1 SGHRS, CDR2 YFSETQ. This CDR3 has 15 residues. The CDR3 sequence is CASTLQDSNTGELFF. In nucleotides, the CDR3 is TGCGCCAGCACCCTTCAGGACTCGAACACCGGGGAGCTGTTTTTT.

V usage is TRBV4-2 and J usage is TRBJ2-1, with a weak D call TRBD1 (5 bases). This CDR3 is 15 amino acids long. Germline CDR1 reads LGHNA; CDR2 reads YNFKEQ. Trimming removed 1 base from V and 4 bases from J, with 11 bases in between. In nucleotides, the CDR3 is TGTGCCAGCAGCCAAGTTTTTCAGGGTTACAATGAGCAGTTCTTC. Translating gives CASSQVFQGYNEQFF.

The J gene is TRBJ2-3, the V gene TRBV7-2, with 9 bases identical to TRBD2. This CDR3 spans 15 amino acids. Germline CDR1 SGHTA, CDR2 FQGNSA. V lost 3 bases, J lost 6 bases, and 7 bases stayed unmatched. CDR3 coding DNA: TGTGCCAGCAGCTTTAGCGGGAGAAACATTGATACGCAGTATTTT. Protein product: CASSFSGRNIDTQYF. Looking up the rest from reference TRBV7-2 and TRBJ2-3 gives the full variable domain: GAGVSQSPSNKVTEKGKDVELRCDPISGHTALYWYRQSLGQGLEFLIYFQGNSAPDKSGLPSDRFSAERTGGSVSTLTIQRTQQEDSAVYLCASSFSGRNIDTQYFGPGTRLTVL.

The V and J genes are TRBV30 and TRBJ2-3; 8 nucleotides match TRBD1. J was trimmed by 6 bases and V by 4 bases; bases with no gene match: 3. The CDR3 spans 12 residues. CDR1 and CDR2 from the germline V gene are GTSNPN and SVGIG (reference sequence). CDR3 protein: CAWNRQGDTQYF. The CDR3 DNA reads as TGTGCCTGGAACCGACAGGGGGATACGCAGTATTTT.

This chain uses TRBV28 with TRBJ2-1, with TRBD2 identical over 8 bases. In germline, CDR1 is MDHEN, CDR2 SYDVKM. J lost 4 bases, V lost 7 bases, and 6 bases had no gene match. This CDR3 comprises 14 residues. The CDR3 spells CASISGSYYNEQFF. In nucleotides, the CDR3 is TGTGCCAGCATAAGCGGGAGTTATTACAATGAGCAGTTCTTC.

This rearrangement joins TRBV30 to TRBJ2-6; TRBD1 might be the D (6 bases). Germline V lookup: CDR1 GTSNPN, CDR2 SVGIG (reference sequence). Trimming took 2 bases from V and 1 from J, leaving 12 bases between them. This CDR3 region has 16 residues. This CDR3 is CAWSREGVSGANVLTF. The CDR3 nucleotides are TGTGCCTGGAGTCGAGAGGGGGTTTCTGGGGCCAACGTCCTGACTTTC.

The CDR3, as DNA: TGCAGCGTTTTAGCGGAGACCTACAATGAGCAGTTCTTC. It specifies CSVLAETYNEQFF. The chain carries TRBV29-1 and TRBJ2-1; TRBD2 is a possible D gene (6 bases). Germline loops: CDR1 SQVTM, CDR2 ANQGSEA. Trimming pared 5 bases from V and 2 bases from J, leaving 10 bases between. This CDR3 has 13 residues.

The chain carries TRBV6-5 and TRBJ1-1, with D perhaps TRBD1 (6 bases). CDR1 MNHEY and CDR2 SVGAGI come from the germline V gene. The CDR3 contains 15 residues. Trimming took off 3 bases at V and 6 bases at J, with 17 bases between the two ends. The CDR3 reads CASSYNPGVLPEAFF. DNA for the CDR3: TGTGCCAGCAGTTATAACCCAGGGGTGTTGCCTGAAGCTTTCTTT.

This clone was picked up one time. The chain uses TRBV12-5 and TRBJ2-2; possible D gene TRBD1, 6 bases. Per the germline V gene, CDR1 is LGHNT and CDR2 is FRNRAP. Deletions cut 4 bases from V and 2 bases from J, with 11 bases between. The CDR3 has 15 residues. The CDR3 protein is CASGSGQPNTGELFF. CDR3 sequence (DNA): TGTGCTAGTGGTTCCGGACAGCCAAACACCGGGGAGCTGTTTTTT.

The CDR3 loop is CARRREHYNEQFF. CDR3 DNA sequence: TGTGCCAGAAGGAGGGAGCACTACAATGAGCAGTTCTTC. V gene TRBV2 combines with J gene TRBJ2-1, with D possibly being TRBD2 (6 bases). With 9 bases removed from V and 3 bases from J, the gap between germline ends came to 12 bases. Per the germline V gene, CDR1 is SNHLY and CDR2 is FYNNEI. The CDR3 extends over 13 amino acids. Full variable domain (missing parts from reference TRBV2 and TRBJ2-1): EPEVTQTPSHQVTQMGQEVILRCVPISNHLYFYWYRQILGQKVEFLVSFYNNEISEKSEIFDDQFSVERPDGSNFTLKIRSTKLEDSAMYFCARRREHYNEQFFGPGTRLTVL.

This rearrangement joins TRBV10-2 to TRBJ1-5; D not certain. V lost 2 bases to trimming and J lost 3 bases, with 5 bases between them. CDR3 length: 13 amino acids. Germline CDR1 reads WSHSY; CDR2 reads SAAADI. The CDR3 is CASSEGHNQPQHF. The DNA of the CDR3 is TGCGCCAGCAGTGAGGGGCACAATCAGCCCCAGCATTTT.

The chain combines TRBV9 with TRBJ2-2; a weak D match, TRBD2 (5 bases). The CDR3 runs 16 residues. The germline gives CDR1 SGDLS, CDR2 YYNGEE. The V gene lost 0 bases and the J gene lost 1 base, with 10 bases spanning the gap. In DNA, the CDR3 is TGTGCCAGCAGCGTAGCAAGCGGAAGGAACACCGGGGAGCTGTTTTTT. Its translation is CASSVASGRNTGELFF.

The rearrangement joins TRBV6-5 to TRBJ2-5, with TRBD2 identical over 8 bases. Germline V gives CDR1 MNHEY, CDR2 SVGAGI. V trimming: 6 bases; J trimming: 5 bases; junction bases outside the gene matches: 8. This CDR3 is built from 14 residues. The DNA of the CDR3 is TGTGCCAGCAGCCCAGGACTAGCCAGGGAGACCCAGTACTTC. It specifies CASSPGLARETQYF.

The rearrangement links TRBV6-5 to TRBJ2-7; D is unresolved. Germline loops: CDR1 MNHEY, CDR2 SVGAGI. Trimming took off 5 bases at V and 7 bases at J, with 18 bases between the two ends. The CDR3 runs to 14 residues. The CDR3 loop reads CASSTNLDFREQYF. CDR3 bases: TGTGCCAGCAGTACAAACCTCGACTTCCGGGAGCAGTACTTC.

The rearrangement uses TRBV9 and TRBJ1-1; D not certain. Germline loops: CDR1 SGDLS, CDR2 YYNGEE. V lost 0 bases to trimming and J lost 6 bases, with 9 bases between them. The CDR3 runs 13 residues. CDR3 DNA sequence: TGTGCCAGCAGCGTAGATGAGGGCTCTGAAGCTTTCTTT. Encoded protein: CASSVDEGSEAFF. Full variable domain (remainder filled in from reference TRBV9 and TRBJ1-1): DSGVTQTPKHLITATGQRVTLRCSPRSGDLSVYWYQQSLDQGLQFLIQYYNGEERAKGNILERFSAQQFPDLHSELNLSSLELGDSALYFCASSVDEGSEAFFGQGTRLTVV.

V gene TRBV7-6 combines with J gene TRBJ2-7; D is ambiguous. Trimming left V 4 bases short and J 6 bases short, with 13 bases between. The length of the CDR3 is 13 residues. Germline V gene lookup returns CDR1 SGHVS and CDR2 FNYEAQ. The CDR3 sequence: CASSSGSTPEQYF. DNA for the CDR3: TGTGCCAGCAGCTCAGGATCCACCCCCGAGCAGTACTTC.

This rearrangement joins TRBV4-1 to TRBJ2-1, with D unclear. Per the germline V gene, CDR1 is MGHRA and CDR2 is YSYEKL. Trimming cost V 0 bases and J 4 bases, with 7 bases left between them. This CDR3 is built from 14 residues. The CDR3 DNA follows: TGCGCCAGCAGCCAAGATTCCCGTTACAATGAGCAGTTCTTC. Protein sequence: CASSQDSRYNEQFF.

This chain joins TRBV2 and TRBJ2-1; TRBD1 aligns across 7 bases. With 11 bases clipped from V and 4 bases from J, the junction kept 20 bases outside the gene matches. From germline, CDR1 is SNHLY and CDR2 FYNNEI. CDR3 length equals 17 residues. CDR3: CAGYGTVALRRYNEQFF. CDR3 nucleotides: TGTGCCGGGTATGGGACAGTTGCCCTTCGAAGGTACAATGAGCAGTTCTTC.

This clone appeared once. J is TRBJ1-1 and V is TRBV10-1, with a weak D call TRBD1 (5 bases). CDR3 size: 13 residues. Deletions cut 7 bases from V and 1 base from J, with 10 bases between. Germline lookup yields CDR1 WNHNN and CDR2 SYGVQD (reference sequence). The CDR3 is CASTKTANTEAFF. The CDR3 DNA sequence: TGCGCCAGCACCAAGACAGCGAACACTGAAGCTTTCTTT.